This T cell receptor (beta chain) appears in the sequencing data of a study of blood T cells in healthy people across ages (dated by TCRdb to the mid-2010s). Regarding the complete study: In model experiments, template switching captured roughly one uniquely barcoded TCR beta cDNA molecule for every two T cells. Donors of different ages were randomly distributed across sequencing lanes to avoid experimental bias. Four age groups were formed from the donors: young (average approximately 16 years), middle-aged (more than 35), aged (about 68) and long-lived (around 80). To track age-related changes in TCR beta repertoire diversity, the study relied on deep sequencing normalized with unique cDNA molecular identifiers. For two donors (one aged 18 to 30 and one aged 80 or older), the study analyzed two additional independent replicas of 1 million unique cDNA reads from the same blood draw.

V lost 9 bases and J lost 2 bases; the stretch between them is 17 bases long. Looking up the germline V gene yields CDR1 MDHEN and CDR2 SYDVKM. From the cysteine up to the phenylalanine, the CDR3 has a length of 15 residues. Here the CDR3 DNA is all that survives: 45 bases in frame from base 1. Library preparation employed 5' RACE. Reads for this sample came from an Illumina HiSeq 2500. The second PCR ran for roughly 7 to 12 cycles and used a J-beta primer mix along with a sample-barcoded 5' primer. A template-switch 5' adaptor carrying 12 random nucleotides introduced a unique molecular identifier onto each TCR beta cDNA molecule. At least 2.5 million CDR3-containing paired-end reads were obtained from each sample. All of the RNA was converted into first-strand cDNA using the Mint cDNA synthesis kit, with a TRBC-specific oligonucleotide serving as the primer. Following uracil-DNA glycosylase treatment, a first 18-cycle PCR with universal primers M1SS and BC2_uni_R was performed on all cDNA. From the authors' description of their analysis: For normalization, 1 million high-quality reads were randomly selected from each sample, with every read carrying a distinct molecular identifier. Reads with shared molecular identifiers were discarded instead of being binned into consensus sequences. MiTCR, set to a Q25 quality threshold and the strictest error-elimination algorithm, was used for CDR3 identification, clonotype clustering and error correction. A nonparametric unseen species model using Euler transformation provided a lower-bound estimate of total TCR beta diversity. TCRdb applied fastp at Q25 and MiXCR to the public reads, then kept only in-frame beta chains. Every distinct CDR3 protein forms one entry, paired with its most common genes and DNA. TCRdb, not the original authors, processed these V and J calls. The sample table shows about 1,500,000 distinct CDR3 sequences, and 35% to 45% are seen once. The top ten clones comprise 7% to 9% of the sample.

Overall study results and their limits: The percentage of naive T cells measured by flow cytometry correlated strongly with observed TCR beta diversity. The long-lived group showed more naive CD4+ T cells, fewer expanded clones and increased TCR diversity than the aged group, suggesting age selection. Observed TCR beta diversity per million T cells fell roughly linearly with age, and a significant reduction was already apparent by age roughly 40. The CMV infection status of donors was not known, potentially confounding age-related changes in expanded clonotypes. Total diversity estimates from one million sequenced T cells were considered lower bounds and underestimates. Since profiling was done on bulk unsorted PBMCs, naive and antigen-experienced compartments could not be conclusively compared.

The donors were about 40 Caucasian individuals from Russia, aged roughly 6 to 100 years, who were systemically healthy. Roughly 11 milliliters of peripheral blood were drawn from each donor into EDTA-treated Vacutainer tubes. Ficoll-Paque density-gradient centrifugation was used to isolate PBMCs, with at least 7 million obtained per sample. Total RNA was extracted from PBMCs with Trizol reagent, with at least 6 micrograms obtained per sample. For every donor, flow cytometry on a PBMC aliquot measured the percentage of naive CD45RAhigh/CD27high T cells. About this clonotype itself: The antigen this receptor binds is unknown. No base qualities exist here, and no much larger clone lies one base off it.

This TCR was sampled from a woman between 18 and 29 years old in good health. Here the chain combines TRBV28 and TRBJ2-1; the D region possibly corresponds to TRBD2 (6 bases align). Sequencing input: blood. The CDR3 sequence is CASGGGGATYNEQFF. The base sequence is TGTGCCAGTGGGGGAGGCGGGGCTACCTACAATGAGCAGTTCTTC.